The clone carrying this T cell receptor (beta chain) has at least ten counts. Its specificity is not known. This entry is derived from a study of T cells in Graves' hyperthyroidism and ophthalmopathy. The length of the CDR3 is 13 residues. Trimming took 3 bases from V and 2 from J, leaving 11 bases between them. The germline V gene encodes CDR1 DFQATT and CDR2 SNEGSKA (reference sequence). The source of the PBMCs was less than 12 ml of fresh peripheral blood. Overall study results and limits: The model's output predicted ophthalmopathy at a median of roughly 6.9 months prior to onset. Stable hyperthyroidism was told apart from ophthalmopathy by a model built on 13 V-J features. Within blood appeared most thyroid clonotypes that had expanded above 0.001.

RNA transcripts provided the source from which TCR beta CDR3 regions were amplified. An initial round of RT-PCR targeting the TCR CDR3 relied on the HTBI primer set. From the multiplex PCR reads, TCRdb called clonotypes with MiXCR, one entry per CDR3 protein. The repertoire holds fewer than 650,000 distinct CDR3 sequences, with about 14% as singletons. The chain carries TRBV20-1 and TRBJ2-7, with D perhaps matching TRBD2 (5 bases). The receptor was derived from a woman in her twenties or thirties with Graves' hyperthyroidism that later progressed to Graves' ophthalmopathy. The specimen sequenced was blood. The CDR3 bases are TGCAGTGCTAGGGAGGTACATACCTACGAGCAGTACTTC. Its translation: CSAREVHTYEQYF.